The rows below give T cell receptor beta chains drawn from one sample of a study of T cell responses to AZD1222 COVID-19 vaccine. Method: immunoSEQ multiplex PCR; TCRdb's copy keeps in-frame clones and lacks some. The sample comprises about 100,000 clones, about 83% of which are singletons, and 15% to 20% rests with the top ten. Source: peripheral blood, taken on day 0 of AZD1222 vaccination. Receptors were obtained from an adult in good health. Each CDR3 is given with its conserved first and last residue. The order of the fields is J gene, D gene, clone size, V gene, CDR3 protein, CDR3 DNA. The D gene is left open where the match is weak. Only part of the rows carry a size: once, few, many, or a class if the clone is expanded.

TRBJ1-2	TRBD1	.	TRBV6-1	CASSEGQGAGGYTF	TGTGCCAGCAGTGAGGGACAGGGGGCAGGTGGCTACACCTTC
TRBJ2-2	.	.	TRBV3-1/TRBV3-2	CASSQDYGELFF	TGTGCCAGCAGCCAAGATTACGGGGAGCTGTTTTTT
TRBJ1-5	.	.	TRBV12-3/TRBV12-4	CASSLFPGTQHF	TGTGCCAGCAGTCTGTTTCCCGGGACTCAGCATTTT
TRBJ2-4	.	.	TRBV13	CASSPTQGRNIQYF	TGTGCCAGCAGCCCGACACAGGGAAGGAACATTCAGTACTTC
TRBJ2-7	TRBD2	.	TRBV9	CASSTSAGGPYEQYF	TGTGCCAGCAGCACCTCAGCGGGAGGGCCTTACGAGCAGTACTTC
TRBJ2-5	.	.	TRBV18	CASSPTNRVGEATQYF	TGTGCCAGCTCACCAACGAACCGAGTCGGGGAGGCGACCCAGTACTTC
TRBJ2-2	TRBD1	.	TRBV4-1	CARRDRGGTGELFF	TGCGCCAGGCGGGACAGGGGGGGAACCGGGGAGCTGTTTTTT
TRBJ2-3	TRBD1	.	TRBV7-8	CASSPTGADTDTQYF	TGTGCCAGCAGCCCCACAGGGGCCGACACAGATACGCAGTATTTT
TRBJ2-3	.	.	TRBV4-1	CASSQAFGLTTDTQYF	TGCGCCAGCAGCCAAGCTTTTGGACTAACCACAGATACGCAGTATTTT
TRBJ2-1	.	.	TRBV3-1/TRBV3-2	CASSQGGAYNEQFF	TGTGCCAGCAGCCAAGGTGGGGCCTACAATGAGCAGTTCTTC
TRBJ1-1	.	.	TRBV10-3	CAIKRGEENTEAFF	TGTGCCATCAAAAGGGGGGAGGAGAACACTGAAGCTTTCTTT
TRBJ1-2	.	once	TRBV24-1	CATSDSRGPNSYGYTF	TGTGCCACCAGTGATTCCAGGGGACCCAACTCGTATGGCTACACCTTC
TRBJ2-7	.	.	TRBV7-9	CASSLQASPYEQYF	TGTGCCAGCAGCTTACAGGCTTCGCCCTACGAGCAGTACTTC
TRBJ1-2	.	.	TRBV9	CASRRDGDGYTF	TGTGCCAGCAGAAGGGATGGGGATGGCTACACCTTC
TRBJ2-1	.	.	TRBV5-1	CASSLVPLNNEQFF	TGCGCCAGCAGCTTGGTCCCTCTAAACAATGAGCAGTTCTTC
TRBJ1-2	.	.	TRBV2	CASSVWANYGYTF	TGTGCCAGCAGTGTCTGGGCCAACTATGGCTACACCTTC
TRBJ1-5	.	.	TRBV12-3/TRBV12-4	CASSLASNQPQHF	TGTGCCAGCAGTTTAGCCTCCAATCAGCCCCAGCATTTT
TRBJ1-4	.	few	TRBV19	CASSMGTDRVGKLFF	TGTGCCAGTAGTATGGGCACAGACCGAGTCGGAAAACTGTTTTTT
TRBJ2-3	TRBD2	.	TRBV5-1	CASSSGVSGAGTDTQYF	TGCGCCAGCAGCTCCGGGGTCAGCGGGGCCGGGACAGATACGCAGTATTTT
TRBJ2-6	TRBD1	.	TRBV2	CASQAGTGRTTGANVLTF	TGTGCCAGCCAGGCCGGGACAGGGAGAACTACTGGGGCCAACGTCCTGACTTTC
TRBJ2-3	TRBD1	.	TRBV5-1	CASSFSPQGARTDTQYF	TGCGCCAGCAGCTTTTCCCCACAGGGGGCACGCACAGATACGCAGTATTTT
TRBJ2-1	.	.	TRBV6-6	CASSYINEQFF	TGTGCCAGCAGTTATATTAATGAGCAGTTCTTC
TRBJ1-1	TRBD1	.	TRBV2	CASRSDRMNTEAFF	TGTGCCAGCAGATCGGACAGGATGAACACTGAAGCTTTCTTT
TRBJ2-5	.	.	TRBV5-1	CASSLADRKQETQYF	TGCGCCAGCAGCTTGGCCGACAGGAAACAAGAGACCCAGTACTTC
TRBJ1-5	.	.	TRBV6-5	CASSYSGWGQPQHF	TGTGCCAGCAGTTACTCGGGCTGGGGTCAGCCCCAGCATTTT
TRBJ2-1	TRBD2	.	TRBV5-8	CASSFHFGGAVNEQFF	TGTGCCAGCAGCTTCCACTTCGGGGGGGCTGTCAATGAGCAGTTCTTC
TRBJ1-5	TRBD1	.	TRBV6-2/TRBV6-3	CASSFDRGSNQPQHF	TGTGCCAGCAGTTTTGACAGGGGGAGCAATCAGCCCCAGCATTTT
TRBJ2-1	TRBD2	once	TRBV5-1	CASSLESSGGFNEQFF	TGCGCCAGCAGCTTGGAAAGTAGCGGGGGGTTCAATGAGCAGTTCTTC
TRBJ1-1	.	.	TRBV7-9	CASSLFPGQMNTEAFF	TGTGCCAGCAGCTTGTTTCCCGGACAGATGAACACTGAAGCTTTCTTT
TRBJ1-5	TRBD1	.	TRBV10-3	CAISEDRDNQPQHF	TGTGCCATCAGTGAGGACAGGGACAATCAGCCCCAGCATTTT
TRBJ1-1	.	.	TRBV27	CASRVPGLTLNTEAFF	TGTGCCAGCAGGGTACCGGGCCTCACCCTGAACACTGAAGCTTTCTTT
TRBJ2-7	.	.	TRBV5-1	CASSTDGGLSYEQYF	TGCGCCAGCAGTACGGACGGCGGCCTCTCCTACGAGCAGTACTTC
TRBJ1-1	.	.	TRBV24-1	CATSDGGEAFF	TGTGCCACCAGTGACGGAGGTGAAGCTTTCTTT
TRBJ2-3	TRBD2	.	TRBV7-9	CASSNGLAATYTSTDTQYF	TGTGCCAGCAGCAACGGACTAGCGGCGACTTATACTAGCACAGATACGCAGTATTTT
TRBJ2-1	.	.	TRBV7-7	CASSTGLYNEQFF	TGTGCCAGCAGCACAGGACTTTACAATGAGCAGTTCTTC
TRBJ2-7	.	.	TRBV27	CASSPMQGAGGPYEQYF	TGTGCCAGCAGTCCAATGCAGGGGGCGGGGGGCCCCTACGAGCAGTACTTC
TRBJ1-2	.	.	TRBV6-5	CASSYAGSGGYTF	TGTGCCAGCAGTTATGCAGGGTCGGGTGGCTACACCTTC
TRBJ2-7	TRBD1	.	TRBV27	CASMGTGTYEQYF	TGTGCCAGCATGGGGACAGGGACCTACGAGCAGTACTTC
TRBJ1-2	TRBD1	.	TRBV4-1	CASSQGEGAYGYTF	TGCGCCAGCAGCCAAGGGGAGGGGGCCTATGGCTACACCTTC
TRBJ1-5	.	.	TRBV5-5	CASSFGPVSNQPQHF	TGTGCCAGCAGCTTCGGACCGGTTAGCAATCAGCCCCAGCATTTT
TRBJ1-1	TRBD1	.	TRBV29-1	CSVETQGELSEAFF	TGCAGCGTTGAAACACAGGGGGAATTATCTGAAGCTTTCTTT
TRBJ2-1	.	.	TRBV19	CASRWGSDRFF	TGTGCCAGTAGATGGGGCAGCGATCGGTTCTTC
TRBJ2-7	.	.	TRBV11-2	CASSLLVRTYEQYF	TGTGCCAGCAGCTTACTCGTCAGAACCTACGAGCAGTACTTC
TRBJ1-5	.	few	TRBV29-1	CSPGPIGENQPQHF	TGCAGCCCAGGCCCGATCGGGGAGAATCAGCCCCAGCATTTT
TRBJ2-3	.	.	TRBV5-1	CASRGGGTSTDTQYF	TGCGCCAGCAGGGGAGGGGGCACTAGCACAGATACGCAGTATTTT
TRBJ1-4	.	.	TRBV5-1	CASSLTGSIDEKLFF	TGCGCCAGCAGCTTGACAGGAAGCATCGATGAAAAACTGTTTTTT
TRBJ2-3	TRBD2	.	TRBV6-4	CASSASGLERGRINTQYF	TGTGCCAGCAGTGCCTCCGGTTTAGAGCGGGGACGAATTAATACGCAGTATTTT
TRBJ1-1	TRBD1	.	TRBV6-5	CASRDRGGTEAFF	TGTGCCAGCAGGGACAGGGGTGGCACTGAAGCTTTCTTT
TRBJ2-7	.	.	TRBV10-1	CASSDKPFYEQYF	TGCGCCAGCAGTGACAAGCCCTTCTACGAGCAGTACTTC